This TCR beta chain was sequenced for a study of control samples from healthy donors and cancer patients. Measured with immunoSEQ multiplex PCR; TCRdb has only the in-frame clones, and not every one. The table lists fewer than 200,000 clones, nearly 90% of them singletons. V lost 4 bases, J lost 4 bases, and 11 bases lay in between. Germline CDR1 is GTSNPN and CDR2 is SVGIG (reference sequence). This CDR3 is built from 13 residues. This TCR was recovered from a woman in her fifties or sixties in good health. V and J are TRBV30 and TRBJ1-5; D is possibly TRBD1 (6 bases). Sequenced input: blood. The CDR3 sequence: CAWTGAQNQPQHF. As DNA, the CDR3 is TGTGCCTGGACAGGGGCGCAGAATCAGCCCCAGCATTTT. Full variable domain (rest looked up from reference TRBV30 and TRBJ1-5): SQTIHQWPATLVQPVGSPLSLECTVEGTSNPNLYWYRQAAGRGLQLLFYSVGIGQISSEVPQNLSASRPQDRQFILSSKKLLLSDSGFYLCAWTGAQNQPQHFGDGTRLSIL.